Listed here are 17 T cell receptor beta chains from one sample, sequenced in a study of CD8 T cells in Susac syndrome. RNA was extracted with the RNeasy kit, and a quantity of roughly 0.5 to 1 ug was reverse transcribed using random hexamers. Each CDR3 protein gets one entry after TCRdb re-called the immunoSEQ multiplex PCR reads with MiXCR. The sample consists of a few hundred thousand distinct CDR3 sequences, about 82% of them appearing once. Specimen: CD8+ T cells from PBMCs. Receptors originate from a human donor with multiple sclerosis.

The CDR3 here is CASSYQTGITYEQYF. The CDR3 DNA reads as TGTGCCAGCAGTTACCAGACAGGAATAACCTACGAGCAGTACTTC. The chain recombines TRBV2 with TRBJ2-7, with D perhaps TRBD1 (6 bases). CDR3 length equals 15 residues. Germline CDR1 is SNHLY and CDR2 is FYNNEI. The V end lost 5 bases, the J end lost 2 bases, and 16 bases lay between the germline ends.

The V gene is TRBV19, the J gene TRBJ2-7; D ambiguous. The CDR3 is 13 residues long. Germline values: CDR1 LNHDA, CDR2 SQIVND (reference sequence). The V and J ends lost 1 base and 3 bases respectively, with 7 bases between them. CDR3 protein: CASSIGWDYEQYF. CDR3 nucleotide sequence: TGTGCCAGTAGTATAGGATGGGACTACGAGCAGTACTTC.

Note on this clonotype: The germline gene is not matched at one end of the junction; a read error may be the cause. The rearrangement links TRBV6-2 or TRBV6-3 to TRBJ2-5, with TRBD2 matching over 8 bases. CDR3 size: 11 residues. From germline, CDR1 is MNHEY and CDR2 SVGEGT. CDR3 residues: CASGYGRAEYF. CDR3 coding DNA: TGTGCCAGCGGTTACGGGAGGGCCGAGTACTTC.

The chain recombines TRBV6-5 with TRBJ2-7; either TRBD1 or TRBD2 may supply D (5 bases each). The CDR3 length is 14 residues. Between the trimmed V and J ends, which lost 2 bases and 3 bases, there was a span of 11 bases. From germline, CDR1 is MNHEY and CDR2 SVGAGI. The CDR3 sequence is CASSYGTGLYEQYF. The CDR3 DNA sequence: TGTGCCAGCAGTTACGGGACGGGGCTCTACGAGCAGTACTTC.

This clonotype was observed a few times. V is TRBV7-2 and J is TRBJ2-7, with 14 bases aligning to TRBD2. The V and J ends lost 1 base and 4 bases, in that order; junction bases with no gene match: 9. The CDR3 sequence is 18 residues long. In germline, CDR1 is SGHTA, CDR2 FQGNSA. This CDR3 is CASSLVGLAGARRYEQYF. CDR3 sequence (DNA): TGTGCCAGCAGCTTAGTGGGACTAGCGGGAGCAAGGCGGTACGAGCAGTACTTC.

The chain recombines TRBV9 with TRBJ2-7, with 11 bases lining up with TRBD2. The CDR3 runs to 16 residues. V lost 4 bases to trimming and J lost 4 bases; unmatched junction nucleotides: 10. The germline gives CDR1 SGDLS, CDR2 YYNGEE. CDR3 bases: TGTGCCAGCAGCCCCCCCGGACTAGCGGGCTTATACGAGCAGTACTTC. Translation gives CASSPPGLAGLYEQYF. The full variable domain, rest sourced from reference TRBV9 and TRBJ2-7, is DSGVTQTPKHLITATGQRVTLRCSPRSGDLSVYWYQQSLDQGLQFLIQYYNGEERAKGNILERFSAQQFPDLHSELNLSSLELGDSALYFCASSPPGLAGLYEQYFGPGTRLTVT.

This clonotype was seen more than once but under ten times. This chain connects TRBV6-1 to TRBJ1-2; perhaps TRBD1 as D (5 bases). Trimming took 6 bases from V and 4 from J, leaving 12 bases between them. In germline, CDR1 is MNHNS, CDR2 SASEGT. The CDR3 has 13 residues. DNA for the CDR3: TGTGCCAGCAGGGGACTAGTGAGCTATGGCTACACCTTC. Its protein is CASRGLVSYGYTF.

The J gene is TRBJ1-1, the V gene TRBV28; no definite D call. Between the trimmed V and J ends, which lost 2 bases and 3 bases, there was a span of 10 bases. The CDR3 totals 14 residues. Germline lookup yields CDR1 MDHEN and CDR2 SYDVKM. DNA for the CDR3: TGTGCCAGCAGTTTACCTTTCGCCTACACTGAAGCTTTCTTT. Translating it yields CASSLPFAYTEAFF.

This chain connects TRBV14 to TRBJ1-1; D remains unclear. CDR1 is SGHDN, CDR2 FVKESK, per germline. The CDR3 consists of 13 residues. V lost 8 bases to trimming and J lost 0 bases, with 10 bases between them. Written as DNA, the CDR3 is TGTGCCAGCCAACGGGTTATGAACACTGAAGCTTTCTTT. This encodes CASQRVMNTEAFF.

The rearrangement uses TRBV5-4 and TRBJ2-3; weak D call: TRBD2 (6 bases). The CDR3 runs 15 residues. Germline V CDR1 and CDR2: SGHNT, YYREEE (reference sequence). Trimming stripped 1 base from V and 4 bases from J, with 13 bases between. The CDR3 DNA follows: TGTGCCAGCAGCTTGCGGGACTCGCTGTCAGATACGCAGTATTTT. It codes for CASSLRDSLSDTQYF.

V and J are TRBV4-3 and TRBJ2-1; no definite D call. Germline V lookup: CDR1 LGHNA, CDR2 YSLEER. This CDR3 comprises 14 residues. V shed 0 bases and J shed 0 bases, with 3 bases lying between them. The CDR3 DNA reads as TGCGCCAGCAGCCAAGAAACCTCCTACAATGAGCAGTTCTTC. Translated: CASSQETSYNEQFF.

This chain connects TRBV6-1 to TRBJ2-1; D is tentatively TRBD1 or TRBD2 (5 bases each). Trimming pared 3 bases from V and 4 bases from J, leaving 16 bases between. This CDR3 comprises 16 residues. The germline CDR1 and CDR2 sequences are MNHNS and SASEGT. As DNA, the CDR3 is TGTGCCAGCAGTGATGGTAGCGATGGGGGATACAATGAGCAGTTCTTC. It is translated as CASSDGSDGGYNEQFF.

This clonotype was observed a few times. The chain links TRBV6-5 to TRBJ2-7, with 8 bases lining up with TRBD1. The germline V gene has CDR1 MNHEY and CDR2 SVGAGI. There are 16 residues in the CDR3. J was trimmed by 4 bases and V by 4 bases; bases with no gene match: 12. The CDR3: CASSLRGARGRYEQYF. The CDR3 coding sequence is TGTGCCAGCAGTTTACGCGGTGCCAGGGGGCGATACGAGCAGTACTTC.

The chain is built from TRBV27 and TRBJ1-1; D is uncertain. CDR1 and CDR2 (germline): MNHEY, SMNVEV (reference sequence). The CDR3 is 14 amino acids. Between the trimmed V and J ends, which lost 7 bases and 3 bases, there was a span of 15 bases. CDR3 DNA sequence: TGTGCCAGCAAAGCAGTGGATGGTTACACTGAAGCTTTCTTT. Translated, it gives CASKAVDGYTEAFF.

The chain uses TRBV12-3 or TRBV12-4 and TRBJ2-7, with unresolved D. V lost 3 bases to trimming and J lost 4 bases, with 13 bases between them. The CDR3 is made up of 14 amino acids. This CDR3 is CASSFGPSSYEQYF. DNA for the CDR3: TGTGCCAGCAGTTTCGGTCCTTCCAGTTACGAGCAGTACTTC.

This chain connects TRBV20-1 to TRBJ2-7; 10 bases line up with TRBD2. Per the germline V gene, CDR1 is DFQATT and CDR2 is SNEGSKA (reference sequence). V was clipped by 0 bases and J by 2 bases; unmatched bases: 1. The CDR3 totals 14 residues. The CDR3 DNA reads TGCAGTGCTAGAGACGGACTAGCGGCCTACGAGCAGTACTTC. Protein: CSARDGLAAYEQYF.

The rearrangement joins TRBV24-1 to TRBJ2-1; D call uncertain. Trimming pared 1 base from V and 6 bases from J, leaving 9 bases between. Germline CDR1 is KGHDR and CDR2 is SFDVKD. The CDR3 runs to 14 residues. The CDR3 nucleotides are TGTGCCACCAGTGATTTTAGTAGCCGCAATGAGCAGTTCTTC. It translates to CATSDFSSRNEQFF.